The rows below give T cell receptor beta chains drawn from one sample of a study of control samples from healthy donors and cancer patients. The method was immunoSEQ multiplex PCR; TCRdb's version includes in-frame clones alone and lacks a portion of them. Of about 150,000 clones listed, about 93% were seen once; the top ten hold under 2.5%. The sequencing sample was made of blood. The origin of the receptors is a man between 45 and 60 years old in good health. Both conserved end residues are part of each CDR3.

J gene,V gene,CDR3 protein
TRBJ1-5,TRBV18,CASSPGQLNQPQHF
TRBJ1-5,TRBV4-1,CASSQDRGTSNQPQHF
TRBJ2-7,TRBV5-4,CASSQGTRGLGEQYF
TRBJ2-3,TRBV7-6,CASSLRLADPRKDTQYF
TRBJ2-1,TRBV4-2,CASSQGLPSDRESYNEQFF
TRBJ2-5,TRBV2,CASSAGTGKETQYF
TRBJ2-2,TRBV18,CASSPGTNSGELFF
TRBJ1-5,TRBV4-1,CASSLWEGKEQPQHF
TRBJ1-1,TRBV3-1/TRBV3-2,CASSRSLNTEAFF
TRBJ2-7,TRBV6-1,CASSEGGDEQYF
TRBJ1-5,TRBV30,CAWSIGIQQPQHF
TRBJ2-2,TRBV7-9,CASSLGGTGELFF
TRBJ1-1,TRBV15,CATSRDVNTEAFF
TRBJ2-1,TRBV29-1,CSVRDPYYNEQFF
TRBJ2-2,TRBV7-9,CASSLDSRPLRSGELFF
TRBJ2-7,TRBV5-1,CASSSDLGGLASSYEQYF
TRBJ2-5,TRBV24-1,CATSQGPETQYF
TRBJ1-1,TRBV19,CASSILGSNTEAFF
TRBJ2-1,TRBV29-1,CSTARAGDEQFF
TRBJ2-3,TRBV29-1,CSAPLWGARDTQYF
TRBJ1-1,TRBV5-1,CASSVTGGNTEAFF
TRBJ1-1,TRBV12-3/TRBV12-4,CASSGPHAFF
TRBJ1-5,TRBV19,CASTPRQGRNQPQHF
TRBJ1-4,TRBV28,CASSLVAVATNEKLFF
TRBJ2-3,TRBV7-6,CASSLAGTGLDTQYF
TRBJ2-5,TRBV7-9,CASGTQGAGKETQYF
TRBJ2-7,TRBV29-1,CSVEVAGYEQYF
TRBJ1-6,TRBV19,CASRGLSNSPLHF
TRBJ2-5,TRBV7-9,CASSPPGLAGETQYF
TRBJ2-1,TRBV2,CASRETGGNIQFF
TRBJ1-2,TRBV5-4,CASSPTGDSGYTF
TRBJ2-1,TRBV7-2,CASSVTSGRPLSSYNEQFF
TRBJ1-2,TRBV28,CASSSPYIADRINYGYTF
TRBJ1-5,TRBV10-1,CASSEPGQNSNQPQHF
TRBJ1-5,TRBV4-1,CASSQEFPMISNQPQHF
TRBJ1-5,TRBV25-1,CASSRGDRQPQHF
TRBJ2-1,TRBV7-6,CASSLRMGGYNEQFF
TRBJ2-3,TRBV2,CASRKDGDTQYF
TRBJ1-1,TRBV28,CASSLGGQNTEAFF
TRBJ1-6,TRBV6-5,CASSYTRKGNYSPLHF
TRBJ1-1,TRBV29-1,CSVESRDKLEAFF
TRBJ2-1,TRBV18,CASSLTGVYNEQFF
TRBJ2-1,TRBV30,CAWSPPGLAGATYEFF
TRBJ2-3,TRBV7-6,CASSLLAVGPTDTQYF
TRBJ1-2,TRBV19,CASSNRVGYTF
TRBJ1-1,TRBV5-1,CASSLGQMNTEAFF
TRBJ2-7,TRBV29-1,CSANDRLFEQYF
TRBJ1-5,TRBV30,CAWSRTVGSQPQHF
TRBJ2-7,TRBV19,CASTRRGSSYEQYF
TRBJ1-1,TRBV27,CASSSGLDAEAFF
TRBJ2-7,TRBV27,CASSFGGFNEQYF